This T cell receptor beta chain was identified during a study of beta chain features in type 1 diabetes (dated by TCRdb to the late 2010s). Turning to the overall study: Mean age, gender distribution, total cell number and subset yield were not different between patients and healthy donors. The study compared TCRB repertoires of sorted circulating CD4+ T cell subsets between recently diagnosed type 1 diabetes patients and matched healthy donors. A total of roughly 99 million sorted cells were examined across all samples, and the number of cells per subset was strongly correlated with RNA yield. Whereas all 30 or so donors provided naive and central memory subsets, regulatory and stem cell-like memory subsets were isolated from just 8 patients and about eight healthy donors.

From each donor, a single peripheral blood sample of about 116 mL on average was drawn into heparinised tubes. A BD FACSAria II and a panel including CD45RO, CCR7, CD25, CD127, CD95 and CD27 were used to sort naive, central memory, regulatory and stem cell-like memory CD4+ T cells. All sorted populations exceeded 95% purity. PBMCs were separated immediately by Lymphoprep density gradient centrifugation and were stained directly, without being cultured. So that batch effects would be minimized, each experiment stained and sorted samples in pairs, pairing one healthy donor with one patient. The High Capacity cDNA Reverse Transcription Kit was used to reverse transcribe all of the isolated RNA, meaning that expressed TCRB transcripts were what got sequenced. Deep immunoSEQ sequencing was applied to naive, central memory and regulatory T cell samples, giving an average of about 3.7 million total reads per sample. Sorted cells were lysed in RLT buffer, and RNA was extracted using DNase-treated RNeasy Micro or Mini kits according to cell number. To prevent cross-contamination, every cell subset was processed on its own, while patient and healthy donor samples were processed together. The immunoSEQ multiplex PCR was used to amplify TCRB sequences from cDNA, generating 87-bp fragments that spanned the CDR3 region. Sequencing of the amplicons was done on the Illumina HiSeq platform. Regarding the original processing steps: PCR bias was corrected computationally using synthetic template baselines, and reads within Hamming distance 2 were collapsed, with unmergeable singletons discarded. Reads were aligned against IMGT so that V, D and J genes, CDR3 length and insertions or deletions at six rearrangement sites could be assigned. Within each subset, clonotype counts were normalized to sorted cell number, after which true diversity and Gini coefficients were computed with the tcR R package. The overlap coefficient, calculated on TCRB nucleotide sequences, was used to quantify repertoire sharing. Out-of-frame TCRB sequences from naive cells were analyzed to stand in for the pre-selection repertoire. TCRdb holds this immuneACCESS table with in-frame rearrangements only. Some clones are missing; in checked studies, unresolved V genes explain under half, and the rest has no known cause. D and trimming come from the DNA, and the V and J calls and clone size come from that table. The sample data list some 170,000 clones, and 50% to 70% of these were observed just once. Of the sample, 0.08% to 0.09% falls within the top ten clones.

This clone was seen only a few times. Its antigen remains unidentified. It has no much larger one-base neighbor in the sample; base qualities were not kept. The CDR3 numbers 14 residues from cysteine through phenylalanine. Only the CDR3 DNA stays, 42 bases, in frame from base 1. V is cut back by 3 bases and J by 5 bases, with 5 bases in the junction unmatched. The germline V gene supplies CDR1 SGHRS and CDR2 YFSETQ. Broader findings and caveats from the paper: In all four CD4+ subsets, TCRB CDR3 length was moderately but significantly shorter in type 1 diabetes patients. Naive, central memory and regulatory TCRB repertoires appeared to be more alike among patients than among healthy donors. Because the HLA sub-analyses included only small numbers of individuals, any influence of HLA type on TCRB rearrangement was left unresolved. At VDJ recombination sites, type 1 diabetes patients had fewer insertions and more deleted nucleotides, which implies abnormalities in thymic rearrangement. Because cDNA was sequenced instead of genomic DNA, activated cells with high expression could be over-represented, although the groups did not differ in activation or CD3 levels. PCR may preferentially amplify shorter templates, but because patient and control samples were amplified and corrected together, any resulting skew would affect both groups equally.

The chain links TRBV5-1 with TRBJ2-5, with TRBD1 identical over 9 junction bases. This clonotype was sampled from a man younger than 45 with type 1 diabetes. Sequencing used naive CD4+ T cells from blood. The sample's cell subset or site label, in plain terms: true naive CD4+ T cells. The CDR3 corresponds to CASSWDRAQETQYF. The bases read TGCGCCAGCAGCTGGGACAGGGCTCAGGAGACCCAGTACTTC.